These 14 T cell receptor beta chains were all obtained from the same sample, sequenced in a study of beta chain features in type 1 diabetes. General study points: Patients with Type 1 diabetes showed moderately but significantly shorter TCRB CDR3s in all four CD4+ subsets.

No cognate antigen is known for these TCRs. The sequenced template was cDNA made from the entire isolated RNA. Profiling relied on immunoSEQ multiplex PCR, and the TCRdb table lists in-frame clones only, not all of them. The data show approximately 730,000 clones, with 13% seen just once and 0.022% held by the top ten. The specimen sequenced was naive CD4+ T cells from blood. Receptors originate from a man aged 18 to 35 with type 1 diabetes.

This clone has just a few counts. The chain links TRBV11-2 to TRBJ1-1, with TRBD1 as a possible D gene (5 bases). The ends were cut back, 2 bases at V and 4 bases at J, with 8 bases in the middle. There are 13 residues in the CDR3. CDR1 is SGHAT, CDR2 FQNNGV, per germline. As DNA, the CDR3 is TGTGCCAGCAGCTTACAGGGTCGCACTGAAGCTTTCTTT. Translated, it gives CASSLQGRTEAFF.

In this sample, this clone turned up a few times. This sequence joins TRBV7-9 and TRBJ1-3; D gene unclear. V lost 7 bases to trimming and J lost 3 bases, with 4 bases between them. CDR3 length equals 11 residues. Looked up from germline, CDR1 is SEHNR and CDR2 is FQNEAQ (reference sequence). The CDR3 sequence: CASTDGNTIYF. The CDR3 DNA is TGTGCCAGCACGGATGGAAACACCATATATTTT.

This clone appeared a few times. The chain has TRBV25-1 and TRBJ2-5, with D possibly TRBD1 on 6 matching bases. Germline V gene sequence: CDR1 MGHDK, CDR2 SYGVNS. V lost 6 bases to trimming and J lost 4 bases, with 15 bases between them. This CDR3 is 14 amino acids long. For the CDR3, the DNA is TGTGCCAGCAGCCCGGGACACGATGTAGAGACCCAGTACTTC. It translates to CASSPGHDVETQYF.

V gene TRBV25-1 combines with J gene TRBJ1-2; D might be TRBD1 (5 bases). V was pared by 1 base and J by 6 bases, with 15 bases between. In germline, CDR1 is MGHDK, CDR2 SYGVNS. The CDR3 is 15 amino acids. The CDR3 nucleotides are TGTGCCAGCAGTGAATCCCCTGGCAGGGTAAATGGCTACACCTTC. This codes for CASSESPGRVNGYTF.

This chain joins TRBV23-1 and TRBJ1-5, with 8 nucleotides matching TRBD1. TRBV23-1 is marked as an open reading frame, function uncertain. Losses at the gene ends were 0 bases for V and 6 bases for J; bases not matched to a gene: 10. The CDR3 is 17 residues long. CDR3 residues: CASSQSIETGVSQPQHF. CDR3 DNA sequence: TGCGCCAGCAGTCAATCAATAGAGACAGGGGTAAGTCAGCCCCAGCATTTT.

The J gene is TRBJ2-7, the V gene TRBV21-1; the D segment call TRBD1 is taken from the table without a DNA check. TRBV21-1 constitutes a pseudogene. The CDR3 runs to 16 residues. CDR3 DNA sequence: TGTGCCAGCAGGCCCTCTGGGGCCCTGAGCTCCTACGAGCAGTACTTC. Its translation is CASRPSGALSSYEQYF.

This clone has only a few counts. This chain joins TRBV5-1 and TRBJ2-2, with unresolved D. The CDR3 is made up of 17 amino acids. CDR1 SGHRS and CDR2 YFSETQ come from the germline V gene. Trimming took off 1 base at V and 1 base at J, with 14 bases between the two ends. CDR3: CASSLWSRSMNTGELFF. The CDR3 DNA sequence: TGCGCCAGCAGCTTGTGGTCTCGGAGTATGAACACCGGGGAGCTGTTTTTT.

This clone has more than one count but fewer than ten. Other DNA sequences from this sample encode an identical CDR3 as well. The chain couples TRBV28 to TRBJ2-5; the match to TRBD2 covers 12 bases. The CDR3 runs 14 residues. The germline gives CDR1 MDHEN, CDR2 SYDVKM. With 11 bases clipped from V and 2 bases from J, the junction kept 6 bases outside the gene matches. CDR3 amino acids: CASSTSGGQETQYF. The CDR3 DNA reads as TGTGCCTCCTCGACTAGCGGGGGACAAGAGACCCAGTACTTC.

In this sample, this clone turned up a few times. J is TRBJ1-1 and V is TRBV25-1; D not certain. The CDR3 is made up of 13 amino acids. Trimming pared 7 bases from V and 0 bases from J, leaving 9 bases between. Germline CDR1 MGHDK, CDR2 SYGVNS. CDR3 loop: CASKSNMNTEAFF. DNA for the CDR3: TGTGCCAGCAAGTCCAATATGAACACTGAAGCTTTCTTT. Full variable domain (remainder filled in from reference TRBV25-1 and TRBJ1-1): EADIYQTPRYLVIGTGKKITLECSQTMGHDKMYWYQQDPGMELHLIHYSYGVNSTEKGDLSSESTVSRIRTEHFPLTLESARPSHTSQYLCASKSNMNTEAFFGQGTRLTVV.

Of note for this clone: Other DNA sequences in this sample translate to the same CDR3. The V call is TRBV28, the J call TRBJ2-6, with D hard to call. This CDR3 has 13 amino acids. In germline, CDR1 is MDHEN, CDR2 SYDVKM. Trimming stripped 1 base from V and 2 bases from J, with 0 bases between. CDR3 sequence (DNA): TGTGCCAGCAGTTTATCTGGGGCCAACGTCCTGACTTTC. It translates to CASSLSGANVLTF.

For the CDR3, the DNA is TGTGCCAGCAGTTTATCCGCCAGGGCAAATCAGCCCCAGCATTTT. It translates to CASSLSARANQPQHF. The J gene is TRBJ1-5, the V gene TRBV27; D possibly corresponds to TRBD1 (5 bases). The CDR3 runs 15 residues. The germline V gene has CDR1 MNHEY and CDR2 SMNVEV (reference sequence). The V and J ends lost 0 bases and 4 bases respectively, with 10 bases between them.

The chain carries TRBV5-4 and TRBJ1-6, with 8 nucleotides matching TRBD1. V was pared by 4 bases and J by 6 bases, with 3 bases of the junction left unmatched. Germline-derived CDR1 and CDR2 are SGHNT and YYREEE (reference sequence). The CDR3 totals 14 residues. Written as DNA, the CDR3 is TGTGCCAGCAGCCATGGACAGGGTAATTCACCCCTCCACTTT. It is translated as CASSHGQGNSPLHF.

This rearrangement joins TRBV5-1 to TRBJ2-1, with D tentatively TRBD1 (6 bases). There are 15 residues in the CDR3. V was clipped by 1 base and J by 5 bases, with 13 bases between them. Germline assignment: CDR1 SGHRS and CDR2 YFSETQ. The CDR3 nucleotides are TGCGCCAGCAGCTTGTCTCCAGGGGTTCACAATGAGCAGTTCTTC. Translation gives CASSLSPGVHNEQFF.

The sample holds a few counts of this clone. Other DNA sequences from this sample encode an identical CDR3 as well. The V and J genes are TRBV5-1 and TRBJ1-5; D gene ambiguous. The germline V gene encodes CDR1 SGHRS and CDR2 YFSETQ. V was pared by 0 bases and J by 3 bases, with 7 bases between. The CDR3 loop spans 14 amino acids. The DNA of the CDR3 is TGCGCCAGCAGCTTGGAGGGTTCCAATCAGCCCCAGCATTTT. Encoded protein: CASSLEGSNQPQHF. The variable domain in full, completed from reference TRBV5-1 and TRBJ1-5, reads KAGVTQTPRYLIKTRGQQVTLSCSPISGHRSVSWYQQTPGQGLQFLFEYFSETQRNKGNFPGRFSGRQFSNSRSEMNVSTLELGDSALYLCASSLEGSNQPQHFGDGTRLSIL.